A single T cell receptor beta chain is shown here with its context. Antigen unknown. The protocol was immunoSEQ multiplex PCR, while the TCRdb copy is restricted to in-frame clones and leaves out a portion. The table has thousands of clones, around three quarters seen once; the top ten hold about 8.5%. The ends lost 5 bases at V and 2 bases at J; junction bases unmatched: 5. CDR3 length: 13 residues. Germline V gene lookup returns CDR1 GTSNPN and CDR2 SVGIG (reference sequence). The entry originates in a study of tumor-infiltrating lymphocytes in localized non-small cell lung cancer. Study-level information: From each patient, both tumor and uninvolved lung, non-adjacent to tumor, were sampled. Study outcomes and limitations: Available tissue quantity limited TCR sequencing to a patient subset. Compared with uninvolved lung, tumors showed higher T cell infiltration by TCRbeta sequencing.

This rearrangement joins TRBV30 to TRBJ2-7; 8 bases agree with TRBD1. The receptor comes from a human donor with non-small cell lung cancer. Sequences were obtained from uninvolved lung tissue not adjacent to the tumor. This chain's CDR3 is CAWGRDRPYEQYF. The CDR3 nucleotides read TGTGCCTGGGGCCGGGACAGGCCCTACGAGCAGTACTTC.